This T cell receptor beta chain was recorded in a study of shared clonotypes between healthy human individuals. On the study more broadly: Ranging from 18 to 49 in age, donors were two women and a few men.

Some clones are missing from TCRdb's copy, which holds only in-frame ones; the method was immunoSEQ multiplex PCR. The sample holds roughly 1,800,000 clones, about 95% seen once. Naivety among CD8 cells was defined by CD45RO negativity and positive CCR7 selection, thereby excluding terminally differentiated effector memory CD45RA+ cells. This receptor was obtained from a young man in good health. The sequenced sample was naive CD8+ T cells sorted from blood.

The CDR3 loop reads CASSSEKGSPLHF. CDR3 sequence (DNA): TGTGCCAGCAGTTCTGAGAAGGGTTCACCCCTCCACTTT. The V gene is TRBV6-6, the J gene TRBJ1-6; D remains ambiguous. CDR1 is MNHNY and CDR2 is SVGAGI in the germline V gene (reference sequence). Trimming stripped 4 bases from V and 9 bases from J, with 10 bases between. The CDR3 is 13 amino acids.